These 17 T cell receptor beta chains originate from one sample sequenced in a study of blood T cell repertoires in COVID-19. Profiling relied on immunoSEQ multiplex PCR, and the TCRdb table lists in-frame clones only, not all of them. This sample has over 200,000 clones, with roughly four fifths found just once. Sequences were obtained from peripheral blood. All receptors come from a woman at least 80 years old with COVID-19, enrolled during active disease.

CDR3 sequence (DNA): TGTGCCAGCAGCTTGGGGACTAGCGGGAGAGGGACCCAGTACTTC. Translating it yields CASSLGTSGRGTQYF. The chain is built from TRBV7-3 and TRBJ2-5; 14 bases align to TRBD2. This CDR3 region has 15 residues. V shed 3 bases and J 7 bases; nucleotides not matched to a gene: 4. Germline loops: CDR1 SGHTA, CDR2 FQGTGA. Full variable domain (rest looked up from reference TRBV7-3 and TRBJ2-5): GAGVSQTPSNKVTEKGKYVELRCDPISGHTALYWYRQSLGQGPEFLIYFQGTGAADDSGLPNDRFFAVRPEGSVSTLKIQRTERGDSAVYLCASSLGTSGRGTQYFGPGTRLLVL.

This clone was counted a few times. This specimen includes other DNA sequences encoding the same CDR3. The rearrangement joins TRBV5-4 to TRBJ1-2; D is perhaps TRBD1 (5 bases). CDR1 and CDR2 (germline): SGHNT, YYREEE (reference sequence). The germline V and J ends were trimmed by 4 bases and 1 base, with 11 bases remaining between them. CDR3 length: 14 residues. In DNA form, the CDR3 reads TGTGCCAGCAGCGCGGGGCAGGGTAACTATGGCTACACCTTC. Translated, it gives CASSAGQGNYGYTF.

The rearrangement uses TRBV6-5 and TRBJ2-7; the D gene is possibly TRBD2 (5 bases). The CDR3 loop spans 13 amino acids. CDR1 is MNHEY, CDR2 SVGAGI, per germline. The V end lost 1 base, the J end lost 6 bases, and 10 bases lay between the germline ends. The CDR3 sequence: CASSYFREREQYF. The CDR3 coding sequence is TGTGCCAGCAGTTACTTTCGGGAACGCGAGCAGTACTTC.

The rearrangement joins TRBV5-1 to TRBJ2-4; D gene uncertain. V was cut by 10 bases and J by 1 base, with 15 bases left in between. The CDR3 length is 14 residues. Per the germline V gene, CDR1 is SGHRS and CDR2 is YFSETQ. The CDR3 region is CALRLERAKNIQYF. For the CDR3, the DNA is TGCGCCTTGCGCCTGGAGAGGGCCAAAAACATTCAGTACTTC. The full variable domain, its missing parts supplied by reference TRBV5-1 and TRBJ2-4, is KAGVTQTPRYLIKTRGQQVTLSCSPISGHRSVSWYQQTPGQGLQFLFEYFSETQRNKGNFPGRFSGRQFSNSRSEMNVSTLELGDSALYLCALRLERAKNIQYFGAGTRLSVL.

The chain employs TRBV7-9 and TRBJ2-7; possible D gene TRBD1, 5 bases. Germline V lookup: CDR1 SEHNR, CDR2 FQNEAQ (reference sequence). Deletions cut 0 bases from V and 6 bases from J, with 12 bases between. The CDR3 runs 14 residues. CDR3 protein: CASSLAGAVGEQYF. The CDR3 nucleotides are TGTGCCAGCAGCTTAGCAGGGGCGGTGGGCGAGCAGTACTTC.

The chain recombines TRBV5-6 with TRBJ2-3; 7 nucleotides agree with TRBD2. Trimming at V came to 4 bases and at J to 4 bases, leaving 12 bases not matched to a gene. Germline lookup yields CDR1 SGHDT and CDR2 YYEEEE. This CDR3 spans 16 amino acids. CDR3 DNA: TGTGCCAGCAGCGCCCCGGGGGGAGGGCGGGCAGATACGCAGTATTTT. Residues: CASSAPGGGRADTQYF.

This clone was counted between two and nine times. The chain carries TRBV7-9 and TRBJ1-2; no clear D. Germline-derived CDR1 and CDR2 are SEHNR and FQNEAQ (reference sequence). The CDR3 runs to 15 residues. V dropped 1 base and J dropped 0 bases, with 9 bases sitting between them. The CDR3 loop is CASSLGRNPNYGYTF. CDR3 coding DNA: TGTGCCAGCAGCTTAGGCAGAAACCCTAACTATGGCTACACCTTC. Variable domain in full (rest from reference TRBV7-9 and TRBJ1-2): DTGVSQNPRHKITKRGQNVTFRCDPISEHNRLYWYRQTLGQGPEFLTYFQNEAQLEKSRLLSDRFSAERPKGSFSTLEIQRTEQGDSAMYLCASSLGRNPNYGYTFGSGTRLTVV.

The chain carries TRBV6-1 and TRBJ1-2, with TRBD1 matching 10 bases. Trimming took 5 bases from V and 4 from J; bases not matched to a gene: 7. The CDR3 runs 15 residues. CDR1 is MNHNS, CDR2 SASEGT, per germline. CDR3 protein: CASSNRDRGVYGYTF. DNA for the CDR3: TGTGCCAGCAGTAACCGGGACAGGGGCGTCTATGGCTACACCTTC.

This clone appeared a few times. The V and J genes are TRBV6-2 or TRBV6-3 and TRBJ2-1; TRBD2 matches 11 bases. The CDR3 loop spans 19 amino acids. V was pared by 6 bases and J by 0 bases, with 13 bases of the junction left unmatched. CDR1 and CDR2 from the germline V gene are MNHEY and SVGEGT. The CDR3 protein is CASSPYLTSGADSYNEQFF. The CDR3, as DNA: TGTGCCAGCAGCCCATACCTGACTAGCGGGGCCGACTCCTACAATGAGCAGTTCTTC.

The chain employs TRBV5-4 and TRBJ2-7, with D possibly being TRBD2 (5 bases). CDR1 and CDR2 (germline): SGHNT, YYREEE (reference sequence). Trimming removed 4 bases from V and 6 bases from J, with 14 bases in between. CDR3 length: 13 amino acids. The CDR3 loop reads CASSPDWSGEQYF. In DNA form, the CDR3 reads TGTGCCAGCAGCCCCGACTGGAGCGGCGAGCAGTACTTC.

The chain joins TRBV24-1 to TRBJ2-1, with TRBD2 matching 13 bases. The CDR3 totals 15 residues. Germline assignment: CDR1 KGHDR and CDR2 SFDVKD. V lost 4 bases, J lost 5 bases, and 1 base stayed unmatched. CDR3 coding DNA: TGTGCCACCAGTGAAGGGACTAGCGGGAACAATGAGCAGTTCTTC. Residues: CATSEGTSGNNEQFF.

The CDR3 sequence is CASSPQGASTDTQYF. In nucleotides, the CDR3 is TGTGCCAGCTCACCACAAGGGGCTAGCACAGATACGCAGTATTTT. The chain uses TRBV18 and TRBJ2-3; tentatively, D is TRBD1 (5 bases). This CDR3 has 15 amino acids. The germline V gene encodes CDR1 KGHSH and CDR2 LQKENI. V shed 1 base and J shed 0 bases, with 8 bases lying between them.

The V gene is TRBV3-1 (or the pseudogene TRBV3-2), the J gene TRBJ1-3; 10 bases agree with TRBD1. This CDR3 has 15 amino acids. V shed 4 bases and J 3 bases; nucleotides not matched to a gene: 3. The germline V gene has CDR1 LGHDT and CDR2 YNNKEL (reference sequence). The CDR3 DNA sequence: TGTGCCAGCAGCCTGACAGGGGGCTATGGAAACACCATATATTTT. This translates into CASSLTGGYGNTIYF.

The chain combines TRBV5-5 with TRBJ1-2; possibly TRBD1 for D (5 bases). The CDR3 is 14 amino acids. Germline CDR1 and CDR2: SGHKS and YYEKEE (reference sequence). V lost 2 bases and J 8 bases, leaving 16 bases between the germline ends. The CDR3 region has the DNA TGTGCCAGCAGCTTAAGGGGAAACGAACGGGGCTACACCTTC. Encoded protein: CASSLRGNERGYTF.

V gene TRBV2 combines with J gene TRBJ2-7, with D maybe TRBD1 (6 bases). V was trimmed by 5 bases and J by 0 bases, leaving 17 bases between them. Germline lookup yields CDR1 SNHLY and CDR2 FYNNEI. This CDR3 is built from 16 residues. CDR3 bases: TGTGCCAGCAGTTCCGTGGGGCAGGGGCCCTCCTACGAGCAGTACTTC. This gives the protein CASSSVGQGPSYEQYF. Full variable domain (outside the CDR3, taken from reference TRBV2 and TRBJ2-7): EPEVTQTPSHQVTQMGQEVILRCVPISNHLYFYWYRQILGQKVEFLVSFYNNEISEKSEIFDDQFSVERPDGSNFTLKIRSTKLEDSAMYFCASSSVGQGPSYEQYFGPGTRLTVT.

The rearrangement links TRBV18 to TRBJ2-7; no reliable D call. Trimming removed 2 bases from V and 1 base from J, with 9 bases in between. CDR1 is KGHSH, CDR2 LQKENI, per germline. The CDR3 consists of 14 residues. CDR3 region: CASSPGQVSYEQYF. In DNA, the CDR3 is TGTGCCAGCTCACCAGGGCAGGTTTCCTACGAGCAGTACTTC.

As to this clone: One junction end disagrees with the germline gene, perhaps due to a read error. The CDR3 protein is CASSLGADESYEQYF. CDR3 nucleotide sequence: TGTGCTAGCAGCTTAGGGGCAGACGAATCCTACGAGCAGTACTTC. This chain uses TRBV7-7 with TRBJ2-7, with D perhaps matching TRBD1 (5 bases). The CDR3 is made up of 15 amino acids. CDR1 and CDR2 from the germline V gene are SSHAT and FNYEAQ (reference sequence).